These T cell receptor beta chains were read from a single sample in a study of spatial heterogeneity in lung cancer. TCRdb reanalysed the 5' RACE reads using MiXCR and keeps one entry per CDR3 protein. There are about 94,000 distinct CDR3 sequences in the sample; approximately 19% occur only once, and around a fifth lies in the top ten. The input for sequencing was PBMCs, taken at follow-up. Every receptor here comes from a male donor with early-stage non-small cell lung cancer. The CDR3 runs from the conserved cysteine through the conserved F or W. A D gene is named only where the DNA matches it firmly. The size of a clone is reported for some rows only, either as once, few or many, or as a class for expanded clones.

>NA|TRBV5-4|TRBJ1-1|many
TGTGCCAGCAGCTTGGATACAGGGAACACTGAAGCTTTCTTT
CASSLDTGNTEAFF
>TRBD1|TRBV24-1|TRBJ1-1|medium-sized
TGTGCCACCAGTATGGCAGGGGGTCACGCTTTCTTT
CATSMAGGHAFF
>NA|TRBV20-1|TRBJ1-5|many
TGCAGTGCTCTTACAGGGTCCTATAGCAATCAGCCCCAGCATTTT
CSALTGSYSNQPQHF
>TRBD1|TRBV19|TRBJ1-5|NA
TGTGCCAGTAGTGACAGGGCCCTACAGCCCCAGCATTTT
CASSDRALQPQHF
>TRBD1|TRBV5-1|TRBJ1-1|NA
TGCGCCAGCAGCCCTGGACAGGGGGCCCCTACCAGCCTTAACACTGAAGCTTTCTTT
CASSPGQGAPTSLNTEAFF
>TRBD1|TRBV7-7|TRBJ2-2|NA
TGTGCCAGCAGCCAGGACAGGGTCAACACCGGGGAGCTGTTTTTT
CASSQDRVNTGELFF
>NA|TRBV18|TRBJ2-4|NA
TGTGCCAGCTCACTATACACCGGGACGGAAAACATTCAGTACTTC
CASSLYTGTENIQYF
>NA|TRBV4-1|TRBJ1-1|NA
TGCGCCAGCAGCCTTAACGGGCTCCGGAACACTGAAGCTTTCTTT
CASSLNGLRNTEAFF
>NA|TRBV9|TRBJ2-2|many
TGTGCCAGCAGCCCAGGGGAGGGGGCCTACACCGGGGAGCTGTTTTTT
CASSPGEGAYTGELFF
>TRBD2|TRBV20-1|TRBJ2-5|few
TGCAGTGCTAGTTTGGACTCGACTAGCGGGGGGTACCAAGAGACCCAGTACTTC
CSASLDSTSGGYQETQYF
>TRBD1|TRBV6-2/TRBV6-3|TRBJ2-7|NA
TGTGCCAGCATTACAGGGGGCGGAGAGTACGAGCAGTACTTC
CASITGGGEYEQYF
>NA|TRBV14|TRBJ2-5|many
TGTGCCAGCAGCCAAGATGGCGGGTGGCGTGGGGCCCAAGAGACCCAGTACTTC
CASSQDGGWRGAQETQYF
>NA|TRBV12-3/TRBV12-4|TRBJ2-2|few
TGTGCCAGCAGTTTTCGGCAGACCGGGGAGCTGTTTTTT
CASSFRQTGELFF
>NA|TRBV20-1|TRBJ1-6|NA
TGCAGTGCTAAACCAGAAGGGCGGGATAATTCACCCCTCCACTTT
CSAKPEGRDNSPLHF
>NA|TRBV18|TRBJ2-7|few
TGTGCCAGCTCACCGTTGGGGGAGTCGAGCGAGCAGTACTTC
CASSPLGESSEQYF
>NA|TRBV12-3/TRBV12-4|TRBJ2-2|few
TGTGCCAGCAGTTTAATGGCAGGGAAGACCGGGGAGCTGTTTTTT
CASSLMAGKTGELFF
>TRBD1|TRBV28|TRBJ1-5|NA
TGTGCCAGCACCATCGGACAGGGGTCAGGGCAGCCCCAGCATTTT
CASTIGQGSGQPQHF
>NA|TRBV3-1|TRBJ1-2|many
TGTGCCAGCAGCCAAGCCCCCGTAAAGGGAAACACCTTC
CASSQAPVKGNTF
>TRBD1|TRBV6-1|TRBJ1-1|NA
TGTGCCAGCAACGACAGGGGACTATCGAACACTGAAGCTTTCTTT
CASNDRGLSNTEAFF
>NA|TRBV27|TRBJ2-2|NA
TGTGCCAGCAGAAAGAACACCGGGGAGCTGTTTTTT
CASRKNTGELFF
>TRBD1|TRBV4-3|TRBJ1-5|few
TGCGCCAGCAGCCAAGGGACGGGACAGGGGGCCTTTCAGCCCCAGCATTTT
CASSQGTGQGAFQPQHF
>TRBD2|TRBV3-1|TRBJ2-1|NA
TGTGCCAGCAGCCAAGATCCGGGAGGGCCTGGCGAGCAGTTCTTC
CASSQDPGGPGEQFF
>NA|TRBV19|TRBJ1-4|NA
TGTGCCAGTAGGACGGCAGGGGTCGCAACTAATGAAAAACTGTTTTTT
CASRTAGVATNEKLFF
>NA|TRBV5-1|TRBJ2-7|NA
TGCGCCAGCAGCTTGGGCTCACCCTCCTACGAGCAGTACTTC
CASSLGSPSYEQYF
>TRBD1|TRBV6-2/TRBV6-3|TRBJ1-5|NA
TGTGCCAGCAGCCGGTACCTGACAGGGGAGCCTGCTCAGCCCCAGCATTTT
CASSRYLTGEPAQPQHF
>NA|TRBV24-1|TRBJ2-5|NA
TGTGCCACCAGCGTGGGGACCGTGGGGTTTGAGACCCAGTACTTC
CATSVGTVGFETQYF
>TRBD1|TRBV19|TRBJ1-5|few
TGTGCCAGTACCGCCTTACAGGGGCCTCATCAGCCCCAGCATTTT
CASTALQGPHQPQHF
>NA|TRBV24-1|TRBJ2-3|few
TGTGCCACCAGTGATCCTTATGGCAGGGGAGCGACAGATACGCAGTATTTT
CATSDPYGRGATDTQYF
>NA|TRBV24-1|TRBJ2-3|many
TGTGCCACCAGTGGGGGGACCATTAGTACAGATACGCAGTATTTT
CATSGGTISTDTQYF
>NA|TRBV6-2/TRBV6-3|TRBJ2-3|few
TGTGCCAGCAGCTTCGGGGGCCACACACCTAGCACAGATACGCAGTATTTT
CASSFGGHTPSTDTQYF
>NA|TRBV9|TRBJ1-2|few
TGTGCCAGCAGCCCCCTCGCCCATGGCTACACCTTC
CASSPLAHGYTF
>TRBD1|TRBV7-9|TRBJ2-3|few
TGTGCCAGCAGCTTAGGGACAGGAATCACAGATACGCAGTATTTT
CASSLGTGITDTQYF
>NA|TRBV3-1|TRBJ2-5|few
TGTGCCAGCAGCCAGGGGGCAGGGACCCAGTACTTC
CASSQGAGTQYF
>TRBD1|TRBV7-2|TRBJ1-4|NA
TGTGCCAGCAGCCGGGCGCTCCCGACAGGGGAAGGAGAAAAACTGTTTTTT
CASSRALPTGEGEKLFF
>NA|TRBV29-1|TRBJ1-5|few
TGCAGCGTCCAAACCGAAGTTTTAGCCCAGCATTTT
CSVQTEVLAQHF
>NA|TRBV7-6|TRBJ1-1|NA
TGTGCCAGCAGCTACGCACAGAACACTGAAGCTTTCTTT
CASSYAQNTEAFF
>NA|TRBV4-1|TRBJ1-3|NA
TGCGCCAGCAGCCAAGATCTCAGGGTCGTTGGAAACACCATATATTTT
CASSQDLRVVGNTIYF
>NA|TRBV30|TRBJ2-4|NA
TGTGCCAGACAGGAAAGAGCCAAAAACATTCAGTACTTC
CARQERAKNIQYF
>NA|TRBV18|TRBJ1-2|NA
TGTGCCAGCTCACCAGAGCGAGTTAACTATGGCTACACCTTC
CASSPERVNYGYTF
>TRBD2|TRBV11-3|TRBJ2-3|NA
TGTGCCAGCAGCTCTCGAGCGGGGCTGACAGATACGCAGTATTTT
CASSSRAGLTDTQYF
>NA|TRBV6-5|TRBJ1-6|NA
TGTGCCAGCAGTTACGACAAGGGGGTCTCACCCCTCCACTTT
CASSYDKGVSPLHF
>NA|TRBV7-7|TRBJ2-3|many
TGTGCCAGCAGCTACGGGAAAACAGATACGCAGTATTTT
CASSYGKTDTQYF
>TRBD2|TRBV9|TRBJ2-5|few
TGTGCCAGCAGCGTGGGACTAGCAGAGACCCAGTACTTC
CASSVGLAETQYF
>NA|TRBV10-3|TRBJ2-5|many
TGTGCCATCAGTGAGTCGGGTCAGACTCGAACCCAGTACTTC
CAISESGQTRTQYF
>NA|TRBV19|TRBJ2-2|NA
TGTGCCAGTAGTATCTCCCGACTAAACACCGGGGAGCTGTTTTTT
CASSISRLNTGELFF